The next 15 T cell receptor beta chains were all read from a single sample in a study of siplizumab effects on memory and regulatory T cells (dated by TCRdb to between 2018 and 2020). The library was produced with the immunoSEQ multiplex PCR assay. Held by TCRdb, this immuneACCESS table contains in-frame sequences only and omits some clones. Under half of the omission traces to an unresolved V gene where checked; the cause of the rest is unknown. Here the sample has 50,000 to 75,000 clones; roughly 96% occur a single time. In total, the top ten clones hold roughly 0.097% of the sample. Material for sequencing was naive CD8+ T cells sorted from blood. The label giving this sample's cell subset or site can be read as: unstimulated naive T cells. These receptors originate from a human donor in good health.

The chain has TRBV4-1 and TRBJ2-3, with D unresolved. From germline, CDR1 is MGHRA and CDR2 YSYEKL. Trimming removed 0 bases at V and 6 bases at J, with 13 bases between. CDR3 length: 15 amino acids. This CDR3 is CASSQEVFEVDTQYF. CDR3 bases: TGCGCCAGCAGCCAAGAAGTGTTCGAAGTGGATACGCAGTATTTT.

The V call is TRBV27, the J call TRBJ2-7; D uncertain. The CDR3 runs to 14 residues. Germline V gene lookup returns CDR1 MNHEY and CDR2 SMNVEV (reference sequence). The germline V and J ends were trimmed by 6 bases and 2 bases, with 14 bases remaining between them. The CDR3 region is CASSGPSSPYEQYF. The CDR3 bases are TGTGCCAGCAGCGGACCGTCGAGCCCCTACGAGCAGTACTTC.

The chain carries TRBV27 and TRBJ1-1, with D perhaps TRBD1 (5 bases). Germline values: CDR1 MNHEY, CDR2 SMNVEV (reference sequence). The CDR3 extends over 12 amino acids. Deletions cut 2 bases from V and 7 bases from J, with 8 bases between. The CDR3 protein is CASSLQGSEAFF. The CDR3 DNA follows: TGTGCCAGCAGTTTACAGGGCAGTGAAGCTTTCTTT.

J is TRBJ2-3 and V is TRBV30, with D possibly being TRBD1 (6 bases). Germline CDR1 is GTSNPN and CDR2 is SVGIG (reference sequence). The CDR3 consists of 12 residues. CDR3 loop: CASDRSTDTQYF. CDR3 DNA: TGTGCATCAGACAGGAGCACAGATACGCAGTATTTT.

V is TRBV27 and J is TRBJ2-3; D is possibly TRBD2 (6 bases). The CDR3 is 16 residues long. The ends were cut back, 3 bases at V and 1 base at J, with 14 bases in the middle. Germline CDR1 is MNHEY and CDR2 is SMNVEV (reference sequence). The CDR3 sequence: CASSLVAAGGTDTQYF. Written as DNA, the CDR3 is TGTGCCAGCAGTTTGGTAGCGGCAGGAGGCACAGATACGCAGTATTTT.

J is TRBJ1-2 and V is TRBV5-6, with 9 bases that match TRBD1. Germline CDR1 reads SGHDT; CDR2 reads YYEEEE. The J segment lost 0 bases and the V segment lost 4 bases, leaving 10 bases of the junction unmatched. The CDR3 sequence is 17 residues long. The CDR3 reads CASSPGQGWSPNYGYTF. In DNA, the CDR3 is TGTGCCAGCAGCCCCGGACAGGGGTGGTCCCCTAACTATGGCTACACCTTC.

The chain uses TRBV5-4 and TRBJ2-4; no definite D call. Looked up from germline, CDR1 is SGHNT and CDR2 is YYREEE (reference sequence). CDR3 length: 14 amino acids. Trimming stripped 0 bases from V and 2 bases from J, with 6 bases between. The CDR3 coding sequence is TGTGCCAGCAGCTTGGCCGGATCCAAAAACATTCAGTACTTC. Translating gives CASSLAGSKNIQYF.

V and J are TRBV4-3 and TRBJ1-5; TRBD1 agrees at 10 bases. Germline CDR1 reads LGHNA; CDR2 reads YSLEER. The CDR3 length is 16 residues. J gave up 6 bases and V 0 bases, and 5 bases lay outside the gene matches. CDR3 in amino acids: CASSQDWGQGSQPQHF. The DNA of the CDR3 is TGCGCCAGCAGCCAAGATTGGGGACAGGGGAGTCAGCCCCAGCATTTT.

The chain carries TRBV28 and TRBJ2-5; the D is unclear. CDR1 MDHEN and CDR2 SYDVKM come from the germline V gene. CDR3 length equals 15 residues. Trimming took off 8 bases at V and 4 bases at J, with 20 bases between the two ends. The CDR3 DNA reads TGTGCCAGCCAAATACCAAGCTCCATACGAGAGACCCAGTACTTC. It yields the protein CASQIPSSIRETQYF.

This chain uses TRBV19 with TRBJ2-1, with TRBD1 matching over 7 bases. Losses at the gene ends were 6 bases for V and 1 base for J; bases not matched to a gene: 0. Per germline, CDR1 LNHDA and CDR2 SQIVND (reference sequence). There are 13 residues in the CDR3. CDR3 amino acids: CASRQGSYNEQFF. CDR3 nucleotides: TGTGCCAGTAGACAGGGGTCCTACAATGAGCAGTTCTTC.

The chain links TRBV7-2 to TRBJ1-2, with D perhaps matching TRBD1 (6 bases). V was pared by 3 bases and J by 6 bases, with 14 bases between. Germline V lookup: CDR1 SGHTA, CDR2 FQGNSA. The CDR3 totals 14 residues. For the CDR3, the DNA is TGTGCCAGCAGCTTTGGGGGGCGCGTTAATGGCTACACCTTC. Protein product: CASSFGGRVNGYTF.

This chain connects TRBV7-9 to TRBJ2-5, with 16 bases lining up with TRBD2. Looked up from germline, CDR1 is SEHNR and CDR2 is FQNEAQ (reference sequence). Trimming at V came to 1 base and at J to 1 base, leaving 6 bases not matched to a gene. The CDR3 runs 19 residues. The CDR3 region has the DNA TGTGCCAGCAGCTTAGTTGGGACTAGCGGGGGGGGTCCCCAAGAGACCCAGTACTTC. Translated, it gives CASSLVGTSGGGPQETQYF.

The V gene is TRBV7-2, the J gene TRBJ2-3; possible D gene TRBD2, 7 bases. Trimming shortened V by 1 base and J by 4 bases, and 15 bases separated the two germline ends. Germline V lookup: CDR1 SGHTA, CDR2 FQGNSA. The length of the CDR3 is 16 residues. This CDR3 reads CASSLEGGGWPDTQYF. The CDR3 nucleotides are TGTGCCAGCAGCTTAGAAGGGGGGGGGTGGCCAGATACGCAGTATTTT.

CDR3 region: CASRTSGGNEQFF. The CDR3 DNA follows: TGTGCCAGCCGGACTAGCGGGGGGAATGAGCAGTTCTTC. The chain combines TRBV7-2 with TRBJ2-1; TRBD2 matches 14 bases. Germline CDR1 is SGHTA and CDR2 is FQGNSA. V shed 8 bases, J shed 7 bases, and the junction held 1 base outside the gene matches. The CDR3 is made up of 13 amino acids.

The gene calls are TRBV19 and TRBJ1-1; D call uncertain. CDR3 length equals 14 residues. V was shortened by 3 bases and J by 4 bases, with 12 bases between the two germline ends. CDR1 and CDR2 from the germline V gene are LNHDA and SQIVND (reference sequence). The CDR3 DNA reads as TGTGCCAGTAGTATTAGGGAGGTCAGCACTGAAGCTTTCTTT. It specifies CASSIREVSTEAFF.